Following are 20 T cell receptor beta chains from one sample sequenced in a study of OX40 agonist ivuxolimab in advanced cancers. The method was immunoSEQ multiplex PCR; TCRdb's version includes in-frame clones alone and lacks a portion of them. The repertoire includes some 8,000 clones, roughly 84% of them detected once, and 25% to 30% sits in the top ten. Specimen: CD4+ or CD8+ T cells sorted from blood, collected in a trial of the OX40 agonist ivuxolimab. The receptor source for this set is an adult with an advanced solid tumor such as melanoma, head and neck, liver or kidney cancer.

V and J are TRBV6-5 and TRBJ2-1; a possible D gene is TRBD2 (6 bases). The CDR3 consists of 15 residues. The V end lost 1 base, the J end lost 5 bases, and 12 bases lay between the germline ends. CDR1 and CDR2 from the germline V gene are MNHEY and SVGAGI. CDR3 nucleotides: TGTGCCAGCAGTTACTTCGGGGGTAGCGACAATGAGCAGTTCTTC. This translates into CASSYFGGSDNEQFF.

This clone was detected only a few times. The chain employs TRBV7-9 and TRBJ1-2; tentatively, D is TRBD1 (6 bases). The germline V gene encodes CDR1 SEHNR and CDR2 FQNEAQ (reference sequence). The CDR3 loop spans 13 amino acids. With 1 base removed from V and 6 bases from J, the gap between germline ends came to 9 bases. CDR3 loop: CASSLGAGDGYTF. In nucleotides, the CDR3 is TGTGCCAGCAGCTTAGGGGCAGGGGATGGCTACACCTTC. The whole variable domain, remainder taken from reference TRBV7-9 and TRBJ1-2, is DTGVSQNPRHKITKRGQNVTFRCDPISEHNRLYWYRQTLGQGPEFLTYFQNEAQLEKSRLLSDRFSAERPKGSFSTLEIQRTEQGDSAMYLCASSLGAGDGYTFGSGTRLTVV.

The rearrangement links TRBV4-1 to TRBJ2-5; D unclear. The length of the CDR3 is 13 residues. From germline, CDR1 is MGHRA and CDR2 YSYEKL. With 3 bases removed from V and 4 bases from J, the gap between germline ends came to 9 bases. CDR3 protein: CASSQAVLETQYF. The CDR3, as DNA: TGCGCCAGCAGCCAGGCGGTTTTAGAGACCCAGTACTTC.

CDR3: CASSPGLAGFEQYF. The CDR3 DNA reads TGTGCCAGCAGCCCGGGACTAGCGGGATTCGAGCAGTACTTC. The rearrangement joins TRBV28 to TRBJ2-7; 13 nucleotides line up with TRBD2. The CDR3 length is 14 residues. V lost 6 bases and J lost 6; bases outside the gene matches: 5. Germline assignment: CDR1 MDHEN and CDR2 SYDVKM. Supplemented by reference TRBV28 and TRBJ2-7, the full variable domain reads DVKVTQSSRYLVKRTGEKVFLECVQDMDHENMFWYRQDPGLGLRLIYFSYDVKMKEKGDIPEGYSVSREKKERFSLILESASTNQTSMYLCASSPGLAGFEQYFGPGTRLTVT.

This clone appeared once. This chain uses TRBV9 with TRBJ2-2, with D perhaps TRBD1 (6 bases). The CDR3 extends over 16 amino acids. Trimming cost V 0 bases and J 2 bases, with 11 bases left between them. The germline V gene encodes CDR1 SGDLS and CDR2 YYNGEE. The CDR3 nucleotides are TGTGCCAGCAGCGTAGTAGGACAGATTAACACCGGGGAGCTGTTTTTT. Translated: CASSVVGQINTGELFF.

This rearrangement joins TRBV7-9 to TRBJ1-2, with 8 bases lining up with TRBD1. Germline CDR1 and CDR2: SEHNR and FQNEAQ (reference sequence). CDR3 length: 13 amino acids. V shed 5 bases and J 4 bases; nucleotides not matched to a gene: 3. This CDR3 reads CASSAGQVYGYTF. DNA of the CDR3: TGTGCCAGCAGCGCGGGACAGGTCTATGGCTACACCTTC.

This rearrangement joins TRBV6-5 to TRBJ2-7, with a weak D call TRBD2 (6 bases). From germline, CDR1 is MNHEY and CDR2 SVGAGI. V lost 4 bases, J lost 5 bases, and 15 bases lay in between. The CDR3 length is 14 residues. CDR3 sequence reads: CASSSTGTLDEQYF. The CDR3 nucleotides are TGTGCCAGCAGTTCGACCGGGACTTTGGACGAGCAGTACTTC.

This sequence joins TRBV4-1 and TRBJ2-7; 10 positions agree with TRBD1. Germline CDR1 and CDR2: MGHRA and YSYEKL. The CDR3 extends over 16 amino acids. J gave up 2 bases and V 4 bases, and 8 bases lay outside the gene matches. CDR3 coding DNA: TGCGCCAGCAGCCTAGAGTCCGGGACAGGGGCCTACGAGCAGTACTTC. Encoded protein: CASSLESGTGAYEQYF.

This chain links TRBV28 with TRBJ1-1; possibly TRBD1 for D (5 bases). CDR1 is MDHEN, CDR2 SYDVKM, per germline. The length of the CDR3 is 14 residues. Trimming left V 6 bases short and J 4 bases short, with 15 bases between. The CDR3 here is CASSEGLGSTEAFF. The CDR3, as DNA: TGTGCCAGCAGCGAGGGACTCGGGAGCACTGAAGCTTTCTTT.

This clone was recorded once. The chain couples TRBV5-6 to TRBJ2-7, with D possibly being TRBD2 (5 bases). The CDR3 is 14 residues long. Germline V gene sequence: CDR1 SGHDT, CDR2 YYEEEE. V lost 4 bases and J 0 bases, leaving 11 bases between the germline ends. CDR3 in amino acids: CASSNLTSSYEQYF. For the CDR3, the DNA is TGTGCCAGCAGCAATCTCACTAGCTCCTACGAGCAGTACTTC.

V and J are TRBV6-4 and TRBJ2-3, with TRBD2 matching over 9 bases. Unmatched junction bases numbered 2, after V lost 4 bases and J lost 3 bases. Germline V gives CDR1 MRHNA, CDR2 SNTAGT. This CDR3 has 14 amino acids. CDR3 region: CASSGTSETDTQYF. The DNA of the CDR3 is TGTGCCAGCAGTGGGACTAGCGAAACAGATACGCAGTATTTT.

The rearrangement uses TRBV6-5 and TRBJ2-7; D is perhaps TRBD1 (5 bases). V was cut by 2 bases and J by 5 bases, with 10 bases left in between. CDR1 is MNHEY and CDR2 is SVGAGI in the germline V gene. The CDR3 runs 13 residues. The CDR3 DNA reads TGTGCCAGCAGTTACAGGACACAGGACGAGCAGTACTTC. Translating it yields CASSYRTQDEQYF.

The chain combines TRBV7-9 with TRBJ2-1; D is unclear. The germline CDR1 and CDR2 sequences are SEHNR and FQNEAQ (reference sequence). The CDR3 loop spans 14 amino acids. Trimming took 7 bases from V and 8 from J, leaving 18 bases between them. The DNA for the CDR3 is TGTGCCAGCACCCACTGGGTCGTCTCGGATGAGCAGTTCTTC. Its protein is CASTHWVVSDEQFF.

This sequence joins TRBV10-3 and TRBJ2-2, with 10 bases matching TRBD2. Germline loops: CDR1 ENHRY, CDR2 SYGVKD. V lost 4 bases and J lost 1; bases outside the gene matches: 0. The length of the CDR3 is 15 residues. The DNA of the CDR3 is TGTGCCATCAGTGGGACTAGCGGGAACACCGGGGAGCTGTTTTTT. Protein product: CAISGTSGNTGELFF.

J is TRBJ2-1 and V is TRBV30; 11 bases align to TRBD2. The germline V gene encodes CDR1 GTSNPN and CDR2 SVGIG (reference sequence). The length of the CDR3 is 14 residues. The V segment lost 0 bases and the J segment 9 bases; nucleotides outside the gene matches: 4. CDR3 in DNA: TGTGCCTGGAGTGTACTAGCGGGAGTGGCTGAGCAGTTCTTC. This encodes CAWSVLAGVAEQFF.

The V and J genes are TRBV6-6 and TRBJ2-7, with 9 bases that match TRBD1. From germline, CDR1 is MNHNY and CDR2 SVGAGI (reference sequence). V lost 7 bases and J lost 5; bases outside the gene matches: 9. The CDR3 is 14 residues long. The CDR3: CASNAGTGIDEQYF. CDR3 bases: TGTGCCAGCAATGCCGGGACAGGGATCGACGAGCAGTACTTC.

V and J are TRBV15 and TRBJ1-4; no firm D call. This CDR3 has 15 residues. Trimming removed 2 bases from V and 2 bases from J, with 9 bases in between. Germline CDR1 reads LNHNV; CDR2 reads YYDKDF (reference sequence). The CDR3 nucleotides are TGTGCCACCAGCAGAAGGGCGGGGACTAATGAAAAACTGTTTTTT. It yields the protein CATSRRAGTNEKLFF. Full variable domain (rest looked up from reference TRBV15 and TRBJ1-4): DAMVIQNPRYQVTQFGKPVTLSCSQTLNHNVMYWYQQKSSQAPKLLFHYYDKDFNNEADTPDNFQSRRPNTSFCFLDIRSPGLGDTAMYLCATSRRAGTNEKLFFGSGTQLSVL.

This rearrangement joins TRBV4-1 to TRBJ2-1, with 12 bases aligning to TRBD2. The CDR3 spans 19 residues. V trimming: 3 bases; J trimming: 4 bases; junction bases outside the gene matches: 13. Germline V gives CDR1 MGHRA, CDR2 YSYEKL. The CDR3 nucleotides read TGCGCCAGCAGCCAGGGGACTAGCGGGCGCTCACCAATATACAATGAGCAGTTCTTC. This gives the protein CASSQGTSGRSPIYNEQFF.

This sequence joins TRBV11-3 and TRBJ2-7; TRBD2 is a possible D gene (5 bases). Germline V gene sequence: CDR1 SGHNT, CDR2 YENEEA. The ends were cut back, 2 bases at V and 6 bases at J, with 17 bases in the middle. The CDR3 has 15 amino acids. Here the CDR3 reads CASSLKLDPPLEQYF. DNA for the CDR3: TGTGCCAGCAGCTTAAAACTAGATCCCCCTCTCGAGCAGTACTTC. Complete variable domain (other parts from reference TRBV11-3 and TRBJ2-7): EAGVVQSPRYKIIEKKQPVAFWCNPISGHNTLYWYLQNLGQGPELLIRYENEEAVDDSQLPKDRFSAERLKGVDSTLKIQPAELGDSAVYLCASSLKLDPPLEQYFGPGTRLTVT.

The chain is built from TRBV11-2 and TRBJ2-5; the D is unclear. Between the trimmed V and J ends, which lost 0 bases and 5 bases, there was a span of 4 bases. Germline CDR1 SGHAT, CDR2 FQNNGV. The length of the CDR3 is 12 residues. The CDR3: CASSLEGETQYF. DNA of the CDR3: TGTGCCAGCAGCTTAGAGGGGGAGACCCAGTACTTC.